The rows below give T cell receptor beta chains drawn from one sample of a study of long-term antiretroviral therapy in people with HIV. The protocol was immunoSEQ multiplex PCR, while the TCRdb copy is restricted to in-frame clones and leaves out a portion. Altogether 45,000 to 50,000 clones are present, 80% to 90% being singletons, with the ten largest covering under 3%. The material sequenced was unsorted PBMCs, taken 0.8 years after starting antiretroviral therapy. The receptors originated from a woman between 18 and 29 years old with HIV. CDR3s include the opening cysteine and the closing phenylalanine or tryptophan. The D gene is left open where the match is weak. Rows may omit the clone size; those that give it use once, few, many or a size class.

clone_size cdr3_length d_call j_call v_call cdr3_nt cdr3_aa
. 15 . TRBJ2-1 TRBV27 TGTGCCAGCAGTTTCGGTGGGAGATTATACAATGAGCAGTTCTTC CASSFGGRLYNEQFF
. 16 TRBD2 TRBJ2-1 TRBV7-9 TGTGCCAGCAGCTCCCGAAGCGGGAGGGGTAACAATGAGCAGTTCTTC CASSSRSGRGNNEQFF
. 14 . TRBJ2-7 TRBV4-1 TGCGCCAGCAGCCACCGACAGGAGGCCCACGAGCAGTACTTC CASSHRQEAHEQYF
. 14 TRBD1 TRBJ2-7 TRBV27 TGTGCCAGCAGTCCCTACAGGGGATCCTACGAGCAGTACTTC CASSPYRGSYEQYF
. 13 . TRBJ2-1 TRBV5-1 TGCGCCAGCAGCTTGGGGGCCAACAATGAGCAGTTCTTC CASSLGANNEQFF
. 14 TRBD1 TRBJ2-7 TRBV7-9 TGTGCCAGCAGCACTGGACAGGCTGTACACGAGCAGTACTTC CASSTGQAVHEQYF
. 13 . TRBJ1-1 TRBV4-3 TGCGCCAGCAGCCAAGGACGGTACACTGAAGCTTTCTTT CASSQGRYTEAFF
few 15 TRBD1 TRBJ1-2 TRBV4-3 TGCGCCAGCAGCCGTAGACAGGGAAAGGGGCATGGCTACACCTTC CASSRRQGKGHGYTF
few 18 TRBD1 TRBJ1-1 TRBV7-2 TGTGCCAGCAGCTTAAGAGCAGGGACAGGGAAGTTAGACACTGAAGCTTTCTTT CASSLRAGTGKLDTEAFF
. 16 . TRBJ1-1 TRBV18 TGTGCCAGCTCACCTACGGACAGACGTTCCGGCTCTGAAGCTTTCTTT CASSPTDRRSGSEAFF
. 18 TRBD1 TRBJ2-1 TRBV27 TGTGCCAGCAGTTTACGACAGGGGGGTGCGGGGCTCTACAATGAGCAGTTCTTC CASSLRQGGAGLYNEQFF
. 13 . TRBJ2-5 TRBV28 TGTGCCAGCAACTTGGACAGCTTAGAGACCCAGTACTTC CASNLDSLETQYF
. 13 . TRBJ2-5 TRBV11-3 TGTGCCAGCAGCGGAACTGTCCTAGAGACCCAGTACTTC CASSGTVLETQYF
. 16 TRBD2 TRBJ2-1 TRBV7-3 TGTGCCAGCAGCGCAAGGGGCACGAGCGGGAGCGTGGAGCAGTTCTTC CASSARGTSGSVEQFF
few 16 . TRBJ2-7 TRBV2 TGTGCCAGCAGGGGAACGAGACAGGGAGGATGGGACGAGCAGTACTTC CASRGTRQGGWDEQYF
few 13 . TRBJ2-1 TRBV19 TGTGCCAGTAGTCACGAAGGCCTAGGTGAGCAGTTCTTC CASSHEGLGEQFF
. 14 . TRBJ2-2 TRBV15 TGTGCCACCAGCAGGTGGGAGGTGGACGGGGAGCTGTTTTTT CATSRWEVDGELFF
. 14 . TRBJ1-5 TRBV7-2 TGTGCCAGCAGCAAAACAGATTACAATCAGCCCCAGCATTTT CASSKTDYNQPQHF
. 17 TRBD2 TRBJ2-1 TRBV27 TGTGCCAGCAGTTTATCAGTCGGACTAGCGGAGTACAATGAGCAGTTCTTC CASSLSVGLAEYNEQFF
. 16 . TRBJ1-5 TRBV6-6 TGTGCCAGCATCCTTACAGAGGGGTCGGTCGTTCAGCCCCAGCATTTT CASILTEGSVVQPQHF
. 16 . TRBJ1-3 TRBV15 TGTGCCACCAGCAGAGGGCGACAAGGAACATGGGACACCATATATTTT CATSRGRQGTWDTIYF
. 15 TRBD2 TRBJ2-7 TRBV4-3 TGCGCCAGCAGCCAACTAGCGGCGGCCTCCTACGAGCAGTACTTC CASSQLAAASYEQYF
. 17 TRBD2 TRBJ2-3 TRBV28 TGTGCCAGCAGTTTACTCGGGACTAGCGGTAGCACAGATACGCAGTATTTT CASSLLGTSGSTDTQYF
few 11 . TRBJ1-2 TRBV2 TGTGCCAGCAGTGATGTCTATGGCTACACCTTC CASSDVYGYTF
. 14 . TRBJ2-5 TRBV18 TGTGCCAGCTCACCACTCTCAGCCCAAGAGACCCAGTACTTC CASSPLSAQETQYF
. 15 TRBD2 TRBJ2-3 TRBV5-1 TGCGCCAGCTCATCTAGCGGGGAGAACACAGATACGCAGTATTTT CASSSSGENTDTQYF
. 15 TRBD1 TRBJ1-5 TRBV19 TGTGCCAGTAGTCCGGGACAGGGGGCCCGGCAGCCCCAGCATTTT CASSPGQGARQPQHF
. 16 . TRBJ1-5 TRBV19 TGTGCCAGTAGTATAGGACCCTCGGACAGTTATCAGCCCCAGCATTTT CASSIGPSDSYQPQHF
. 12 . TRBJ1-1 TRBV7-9 TGTGCCAGCAGCCCTGGGGGGAGATCAGCTTTCTTT CASSPGGRSAFF